A selection of T cell receptor beta chains follows, all from one sample in a study of shared clonotypes between healthy human individuals. The method was immunoSEQ multiplex PCR; TCRdb's version includes in-frame clones alone and lacks a portion of them. The sample comprises about 380,000 clones, approximately 96% of which are singletons, and more than 0.3% rests with the top ten. Sequencing input: memory CD8+ T cells sorted from blood. The source of these receptors is a man younger than 45 in good health. The CDR3 runs from the conserved cysteine through the conserved F or W. A D gene is named only where the DNA matches it firmly. Some rows mark clone size as missing; the rest say once, few, many or name a class of expanded clone.

cdr3_nt cdr3_aa d_call cdr3_length v_call clone_size j_call
TGCGCCAGCAGTGAGTCGACTAGGGCGGGGACCCAGTACTTC CASSESTRAGTQYF - 14 TRBV10-1 - TRBJ2-5
TGTGCCATCAGTGACCATGGACAGAAACTTGAAGCTTTCTTT CAISDHGQKLEAFF - 14 TRBV10-3 - TRBJ1-1
TGTGCCAGCACGCTCAACGGGGGCTACACCTTC CASTLNGGYTF - 11 TRBV6-1 - TRBJ1-2
TGTGCCAGTAGTATCTTTTCCACGAGTGAAGCTTTCTTT CASSIFSTSEAFF - 13 TRBV19 - TRBJ1-1
TGCGCCAGCAGCTTGGCCGCAGGGCCAGAGACCCAGTACTTC CASSLAAGPETQYF - 14 TRBV5-1 - TRBJ2-5
TGTGCCAGTAGTTTCGGACAGAGCGAGCAGTACTTC CASSFGQSEQYF - 12 TRBV19 once TRBJ2-7
TGTGCCAGTAGTATATTTGGGCGCACAGATACGCAGTATTTT CASSIFGRTDTQYF - 14 TRBV19 - TRBJ2-3
TGTGCCTGGGACTTAACGGGAGCATACCACAATGAGCAGTTCTTC CAWDLTGAYHNEQFF - 15 TRBV30 - TRBJ2-1
TGCGCCAGCAGCTTGGGGGTTGCGAACACCGGGGAGCTGTTTTTT CASSLGVANTGELFF - 15 TRBV5-1 - TRBJ2-2
TGTGCCAGCAGGAACACGGACAGGAGGGGGACCCAGTACTTC CASRNTDRRGTQYF - 14 TRBV2 - TRBJ2-5
TGTGCCAGCAGCTTAGACGTGTGGGGGAGGGCCCCCGGGGAGCTGTTTTTT CASSLDVWGRAPGELFF TRBD2 17 TRBV7-9 - TRBJ2-2